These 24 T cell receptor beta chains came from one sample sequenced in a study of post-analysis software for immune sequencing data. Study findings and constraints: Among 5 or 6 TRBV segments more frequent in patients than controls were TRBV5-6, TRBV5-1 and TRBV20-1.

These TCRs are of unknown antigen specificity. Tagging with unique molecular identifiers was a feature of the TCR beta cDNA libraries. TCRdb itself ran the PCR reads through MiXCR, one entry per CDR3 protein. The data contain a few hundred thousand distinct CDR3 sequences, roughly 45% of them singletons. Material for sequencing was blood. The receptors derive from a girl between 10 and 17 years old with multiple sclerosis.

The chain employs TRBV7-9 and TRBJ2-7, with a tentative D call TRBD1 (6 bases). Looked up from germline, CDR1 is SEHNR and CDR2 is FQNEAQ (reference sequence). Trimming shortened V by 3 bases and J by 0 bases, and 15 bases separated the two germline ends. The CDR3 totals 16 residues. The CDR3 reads CASSFPRDRFSYEQYF. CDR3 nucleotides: TGTGCCAGCAGCTTTCCCCGCGACAGGTTCTCCTACGAGCAGTACTTC.

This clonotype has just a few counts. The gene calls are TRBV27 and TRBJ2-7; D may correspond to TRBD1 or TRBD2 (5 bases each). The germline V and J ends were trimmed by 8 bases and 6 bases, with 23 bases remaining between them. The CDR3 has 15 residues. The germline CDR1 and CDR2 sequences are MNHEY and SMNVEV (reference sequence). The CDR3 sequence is CASRFRDLNLCEQYF. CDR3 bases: TGTGCCAGCCGCTTTAGGGACCTCAACTTGTGCGAGCAGTACTTC.

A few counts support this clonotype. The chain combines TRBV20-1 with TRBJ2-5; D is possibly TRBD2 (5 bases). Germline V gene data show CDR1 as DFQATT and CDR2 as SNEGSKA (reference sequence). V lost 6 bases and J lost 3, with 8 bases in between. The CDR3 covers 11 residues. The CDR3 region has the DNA TGCAGTGCCCCAGCGGAAGAGACCCAGTACTTC. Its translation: CSAPAEETQYF.

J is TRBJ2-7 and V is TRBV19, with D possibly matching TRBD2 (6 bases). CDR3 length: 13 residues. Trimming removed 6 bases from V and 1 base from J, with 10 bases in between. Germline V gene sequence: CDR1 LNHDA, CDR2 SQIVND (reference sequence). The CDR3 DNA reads TGTGCCAGTAGCGGGGGTGATTCCTACGAGCAGTACTTC. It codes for CASSGGDSYEQYF.

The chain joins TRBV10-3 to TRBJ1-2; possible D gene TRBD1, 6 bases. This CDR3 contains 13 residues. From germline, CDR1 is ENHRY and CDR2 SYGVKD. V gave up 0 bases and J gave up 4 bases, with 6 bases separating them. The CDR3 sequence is CAISESDSYGYTF. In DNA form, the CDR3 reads TGTGCCATCAGTGAGTCGGACAGCTATGGCTACACCTTC.

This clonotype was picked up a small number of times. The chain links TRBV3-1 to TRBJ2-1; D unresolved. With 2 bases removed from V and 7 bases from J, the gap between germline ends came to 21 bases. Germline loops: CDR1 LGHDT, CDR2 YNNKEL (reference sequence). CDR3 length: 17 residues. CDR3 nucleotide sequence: TGTGCCAGCAGCCAAAACCCCCCCACGGTGGTGGGTAATGAGCAGTTCTTC. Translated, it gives CASSQNPPTVVGNEQFF.

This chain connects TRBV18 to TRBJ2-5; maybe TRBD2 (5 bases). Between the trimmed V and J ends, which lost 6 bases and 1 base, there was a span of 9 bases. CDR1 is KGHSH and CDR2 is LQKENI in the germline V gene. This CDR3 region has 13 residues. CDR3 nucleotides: TGTGCCAGCTCCGGGAAGGTCCAAGAGACCCAGTACTTC. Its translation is CASSGKVQETQYF.

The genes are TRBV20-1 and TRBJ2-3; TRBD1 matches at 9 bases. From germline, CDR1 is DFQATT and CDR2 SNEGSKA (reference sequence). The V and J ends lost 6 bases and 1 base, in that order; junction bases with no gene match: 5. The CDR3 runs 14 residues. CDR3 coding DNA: TGCAGTGCACCCCGGACAGGGGGCACAGATACGCAGTATTTT. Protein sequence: CSAPRTGGTDTQYF.

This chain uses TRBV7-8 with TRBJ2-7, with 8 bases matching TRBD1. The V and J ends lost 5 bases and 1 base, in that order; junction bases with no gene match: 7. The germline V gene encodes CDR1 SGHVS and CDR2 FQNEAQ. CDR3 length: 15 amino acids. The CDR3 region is CASSPSGTGSYEQYF. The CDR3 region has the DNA TGTGCCAGCAGCCCTTCCGGGACAGGATCCTACGAGCAGTACTTC.

The CDR3: CASSSARAYEQYF. The CDR3 bases are TGTGCCAGCAGTTCGGCCAGGGCCTACGAGCAGTACTTC. The chain combines TRBV27 with TRBJ2-7, with D tentatively TRBD1 (5 bases). Trimming removed 4 bases at V and 2 bases at J, with 9 bases between. The CDR3 extends over 13 amino acids. Germline loops: CDR1 MNHEY, CDR2 SMNVEV (reference sequence).

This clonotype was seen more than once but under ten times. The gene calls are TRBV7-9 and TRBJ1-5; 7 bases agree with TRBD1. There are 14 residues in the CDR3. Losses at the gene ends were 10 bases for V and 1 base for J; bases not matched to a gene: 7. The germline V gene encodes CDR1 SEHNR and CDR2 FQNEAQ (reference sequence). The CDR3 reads CAIRDRLSNQPQHF. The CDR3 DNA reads TGTGCCATCCGGGACAGATTGAGCAATCAGCCCCAGCATTTT.

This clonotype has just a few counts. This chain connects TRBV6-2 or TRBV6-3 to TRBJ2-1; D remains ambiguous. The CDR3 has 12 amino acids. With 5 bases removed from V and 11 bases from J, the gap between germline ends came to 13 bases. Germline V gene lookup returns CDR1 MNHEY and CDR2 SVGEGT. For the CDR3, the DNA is TGTGCCAGCAGTAAAACCGGCCCTCAGCAGTTCTTC. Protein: CASSKTGPQQFF.

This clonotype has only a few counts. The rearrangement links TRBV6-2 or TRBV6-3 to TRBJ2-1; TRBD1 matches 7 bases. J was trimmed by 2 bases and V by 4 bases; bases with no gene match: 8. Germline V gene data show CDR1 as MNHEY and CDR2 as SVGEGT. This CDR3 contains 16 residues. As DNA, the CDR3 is TGTGCCAGCAGTTTCCTCCGGGACAGAGCCTACAATGAGCAGTTCTTC. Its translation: CASSFLRDRAYNEQFF.

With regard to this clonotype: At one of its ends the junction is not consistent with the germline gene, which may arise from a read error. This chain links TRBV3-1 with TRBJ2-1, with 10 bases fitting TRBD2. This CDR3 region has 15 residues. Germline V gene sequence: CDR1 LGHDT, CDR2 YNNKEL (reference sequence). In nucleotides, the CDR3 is TGTGCCAGCAGCCAAGTAACTAGCGGGATAAATGGGCAGTTCTTC. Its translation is CASSQVTSGINGQFF.

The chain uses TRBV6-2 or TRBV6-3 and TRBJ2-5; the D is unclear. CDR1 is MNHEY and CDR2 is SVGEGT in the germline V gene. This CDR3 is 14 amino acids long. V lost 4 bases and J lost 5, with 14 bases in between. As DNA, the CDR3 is TGTGCCAGCAGTTCGGGTCTGACCTGGGAGACCCAGTACTTC. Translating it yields CASSSGLTWETQYF.

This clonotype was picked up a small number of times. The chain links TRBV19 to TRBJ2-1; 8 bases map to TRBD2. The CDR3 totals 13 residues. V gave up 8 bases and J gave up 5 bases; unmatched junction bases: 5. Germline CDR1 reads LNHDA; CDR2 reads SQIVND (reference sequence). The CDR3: CASGSGVNNEQFF. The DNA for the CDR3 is TGTGCCAGTGGTAGCGGGGTTAACAATGAGCAGTTCTTC.

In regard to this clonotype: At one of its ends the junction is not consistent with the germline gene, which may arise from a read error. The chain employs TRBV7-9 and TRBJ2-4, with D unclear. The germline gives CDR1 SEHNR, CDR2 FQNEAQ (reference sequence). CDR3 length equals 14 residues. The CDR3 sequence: CACSHHEAKNIQYF. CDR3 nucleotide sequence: TGTGCCTGCAGCCATCACGAAGCCAAAAACATTCAGTACTTC.

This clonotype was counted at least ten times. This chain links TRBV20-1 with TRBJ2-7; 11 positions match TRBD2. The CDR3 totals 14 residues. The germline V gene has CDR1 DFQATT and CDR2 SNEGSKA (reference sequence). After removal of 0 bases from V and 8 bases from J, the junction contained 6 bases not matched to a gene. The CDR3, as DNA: TGCAGTGCTAGAGATCTAGCTAGCGGGAGGAAGCAGTACTTC. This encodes CSARDLASGRKQYF.

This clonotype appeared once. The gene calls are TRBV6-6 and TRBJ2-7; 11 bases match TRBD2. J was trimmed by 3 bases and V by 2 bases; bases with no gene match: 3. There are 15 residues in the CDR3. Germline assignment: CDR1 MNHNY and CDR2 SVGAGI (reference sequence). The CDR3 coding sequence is TGTGCCAGCAGTTACGAGACTAGCGGGAACTACGAGCAGTACTTC. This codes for CASSYETSGNYEQYF.

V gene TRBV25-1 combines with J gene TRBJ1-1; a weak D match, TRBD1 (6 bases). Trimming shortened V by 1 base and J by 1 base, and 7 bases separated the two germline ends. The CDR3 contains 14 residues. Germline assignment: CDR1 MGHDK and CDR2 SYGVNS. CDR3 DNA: TGTGCCAGCAGTGAATTGGACAGGAACACTGAAGCTTTCTTT. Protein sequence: CASSELDRNTEAFF. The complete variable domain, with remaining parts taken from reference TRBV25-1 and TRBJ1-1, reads EADIYQTPRYLVIGTGKKITLECSQTMGHDKMYWYQQDPGMELHLIHYSYGVNSTEKGDLSSESTVSRIRTEHFPLTLESARPSHTSQYLCASSELDRNTEAFFGQGTRLTVV.

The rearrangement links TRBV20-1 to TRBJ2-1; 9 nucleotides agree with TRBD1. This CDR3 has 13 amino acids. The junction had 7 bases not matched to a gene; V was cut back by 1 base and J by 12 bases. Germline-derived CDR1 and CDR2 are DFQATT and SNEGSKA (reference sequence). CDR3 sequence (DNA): TGCAGTGCTAGAGTCGGAGGGGGACAGGGGCAGTTCTTC. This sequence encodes CSARVGGGQGQFF.

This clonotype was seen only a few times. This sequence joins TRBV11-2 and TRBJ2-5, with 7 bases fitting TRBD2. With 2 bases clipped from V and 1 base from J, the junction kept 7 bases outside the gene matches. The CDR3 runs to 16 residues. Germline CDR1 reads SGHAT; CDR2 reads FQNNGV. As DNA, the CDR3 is TGTGCCAGCAGCTTAAGGGCTAGCGGCACCCAAGAGACCCAGTACTTC. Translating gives CASSLRASGTQETQYF.

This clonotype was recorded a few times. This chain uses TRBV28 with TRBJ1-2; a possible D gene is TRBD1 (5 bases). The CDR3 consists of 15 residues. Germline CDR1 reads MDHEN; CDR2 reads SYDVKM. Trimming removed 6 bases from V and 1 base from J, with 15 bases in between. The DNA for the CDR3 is TGTGCCAGCAGAATAATGGGGGACGTTAACTATGGCTACACCTTC. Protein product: CASRIMGDVNYGYTF.

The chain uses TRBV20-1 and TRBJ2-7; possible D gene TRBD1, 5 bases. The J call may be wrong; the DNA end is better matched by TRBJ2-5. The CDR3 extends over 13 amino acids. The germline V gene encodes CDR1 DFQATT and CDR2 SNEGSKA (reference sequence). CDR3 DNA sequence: TGCAGTGCTAGAGATTCCAGGGCGGAGACCCAGTACTTC. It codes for CSARDSRAETQYF.